A selection of T cell receptor beta chains follows, all from one sample in a study of OX40 agonist ivuxolimab in advanced cancers. Using immunoSEQ multiplex PCR, the repertoire was profiled, and TCRdb retains in-frame clones only, with some absent. The data contain under 55,000 clones, approximately 87% of them singletons. The specimen was CD4+ or CD8+ T cells sorted from blood, collected in a trial of the OX40 agonist ivuxolimab. The origin of the receptors is an adult with an advanced solid tumor such as melanoma, head and neck, liver or kidney cancer. The CDR3 runs from the conserved cysteine through the conserved F or W. A D gene is named only where the DNA matches it firmly. Where a row states a size, it is once, few, many or the class of an expanded clone; other rows omit it.

length,size,J,V,D,CDR3,DNA
14,-,TRBJ1-1,TRBV28,-,CASSRRMMNTEAFF,TGTGCCAGCAGCCGACGAATGATGAACACTGAAGCTTTCTTT
16,-,TRBJ1-1,TRBV25-1,-,CASSEVGRRGSTEAFF,TGTGCCAGCAGTGAAGTGGGCCGCAGGGGAAGCACTGAAGCTTTCTTT
14,-,TRBJ2-2,TRBV5-1,-,CASSFTGEAGELFF,TGCGCCAGCAGCTTCACAGGGGAGGCCGGGGAGCTGTTTTTT
14,-,TRBJ2-7,TRBV5-1,-,CASSLSLVGSEQYF,TGCGCCAGCAGCTTGAGCCTAGTTGGATCCGAGCAGTACTTC
14,-,TRBJ2-3,TRBV18,-,CASSQGLSTDTQYF,TGTGCCAGCTCACAGGGCCTTAGCACAGATACGCAGTATTTT
15,-,TRBJ2-2,TRBV10-3,-,CAIRGAGGNTGELFF,TGTGCCATCAGGGGGGCAGGAGGGAACACCGGGGAGCTGTTTTTT
16,-,TRBJ2-5,TRBV7-2,-,CASSGAIGIGSGTQYF,TGTGCCAGCAGCGGTGCAATTGGAATCGGTTCTGGGACCCAGTACTTC
13,once,TRBJ2-2,TRBV5-1,-,CASSLQGDGELFF,TGCGCCAGCAGCTTACAGGGAGACGGGGAGCTGTTTTTT
16,-,TRBJ1-2,TRBV5-2,-,CASNECRERKTYGYTF,TGTGCCAGCAATGAGTGTCGAGAGCGAAAGACCTATGGCTACACCTTC
15,-,TRBJ2-2,TRBV10-1,-,CASSEAGSNTGELFF,TGCGCCAGCAGTGAGGCGGGCTCGAACACCGGGGAGCTGTTTTTT
16,-,TRBJ1-2,TRBV7-9,-,CASGPRTGTPNYGYTF,TGTGCCAGCGGACCTCGAACAGGGACTCCTAACTATGGCTACACCTTC
15,-,TRBJ1-1,TRBV28,-,CASKWGLRPNTEAFF,TGTGCCAGCAAATGGGGTCTCAGACCGAACACTGAAGCTTTCTTT
13,-,TRBJ1-3,TRBV6-5,-,CASIGRARNTIYF,TGTGCCAGCATCGGTCGAGCACGAAACACCATATATTTT
16,once,TRBJ2-2,TRBV4-2,TRBD1,CASSRGQGANTGELFF,TGTGCCAGCAGCCGGGGACAGGGGGCTAACACCGGGGAGCTGTTTTTT
13,-,TRBJ1-6,TRBV27,TRBD1,CASSWDRLSPLHF,TGTGCCAGCAGTTGGGACAGACTTTCACCCCTCCACTTT
14,-,TRBJ2-3,TRBV6-6,TRBD2,CASSSGGATDTQYF,TGTGCCAGCAGTAGCGGGGGGGCAACAGATACGCAGTATTTT
13,-,TRBJ2-5,TRBV30,TRBD2,CAWRRGAGETQYF,TGTGCCTGGAGGCGGGGGGCGGGGGAGACCCAGTACTTC
14,-,TRBJ1-1,TRBV29-1,-,CSVNGGGGNTEAFF,TGCAGCGTAAACGGGGGCGGAGGTAACACTGAAGCTTTCTTT
15,-,TRBJ2-7,TRBV29-1,TRBD1,CSVEFRDRTSYEQYF,TGCAGCGTTGAATTCAGGGACAGGACCTCCTACGAGCAGTACTTC
14,-,TRBJ1-1,TRBV11-2,TRBD1,CASSQQGRVTEAFF,TGTGCCAGCAGCCAACAGGGGCGCGTCACTGAAGCTTTCTTT
15,-,TRBJ2-2,TRBV27,TRBD1,CASSSGQGMTGELFF,TGTGCCAGCAGTTCGGGACAGGGGATGACCGGGGAGCTGTTTTTT
12,once,TRBJ2-7,TRBV18,-,CASSLRTDEQYF,TGTGCCAGCTCACTCCGTACAGATGAGCAGTACTTC
12,-,TRBJ1-6,TRBV6-5,-,CASSYGRYPLHF,TGTGCCAGCAGTTACGGGCGATACCCCCTCCACTTT
13,-,TRBJ1-6,TRBV5-6,-,CASSLNIDSPLHF,TGTGCCAGCAGCTTAAACATTGATTCACCCCTCCACTTT
13,-,TRBJ1-2,TRBV6-5,-,CASSERKNYGYTF,TGTGCCAGCAGTGAAAGGAAGAACTATGGCTACACCTTC
13,-,TRBJ2-5,TRBV5-6,-,CASVKTGQETQYF,TGTGCCAGCGTAAAGACAGGTCAAGAGACCCAGTACTTC
14,-,TRBJ1-2,TRBV5-1,-,CASSTSGDQGGYTF,TGCGCCAGCAGCACCTCCGGTGACCAGGGGGGCTACACCTTC
13,-,TRBJ1-1,TRBV5-1,-,CASSQGIMMEAFF,TGCGCCAGCAGTCAGGGGATTATGATGGAAGCTTTCTTT
14,-,TRBJ2-7,TRBV29-1,-,CSVGPRGAPYEQYF,TGCAGCGTTGGGCCCAGGGGAGCCCCTTACGAGCAGTACTTC
14,-,TRBJ2-7,TRBV11-1,-,CASRPPTGAGEQYF,TGTGCCAGCAGGCCACCTACAGGGGCGGGGGAGCAGTACTTC
16,-,TRBJ2-1,TRBV15,-,CATSRARGASASEQFF,TGTGCCACCAGCAGAGCTAGGGGGGCCTCCGCGTCTGAGCAGTTCTTC
15,-,TRBJ1-1,TRBV28,-,CASSSAGQLVAEAFF,TGTGCCAGCAGTTCCGCGGGGCAATTGGTCGCTGAAGCTTTCTTT
16,-,TRBJ1-3,TRBV18,-,CASSPYRTETGNTIYF,TGTGCCAGCTCACCTTACCGGACGGAGACTGGAAACACCATATATTTT